Included here is one TCR beta chain sequence, with context. The antigen is not known. MiXCR, run by TCRdb on the RT-PCR reads, gives a single entry per CDR3 protein. Of 860,000 or so distinct CDR3 sequences in the sample, around 20% were seen once. The germline V and J ends were trimmed by 1 base and 9 bases, with 7 bases remaining between them. Germline V lookup: CDR1 LNHDA, CDR2 SQIVND (reference sequence). The CDR3 contains 13 residues. This sample is drawn from a study of response to subunit inactivated influenza vaccine. Study-level points and caveats: Every seasonal influenza vaccination brings in few new T cells, the authors suggested.

The sequence derives from a man aged 50-60 years who received an inactivated influenza vaccine. Sequences were derived from PBMCs from blood, sampled more than 4 days after vaccination. V gene TRBV19 combines with J gene TRBJ1-6, with D perhaps TRBD1 (6 bases). In DNA, the CDR3 is TGTGCCAGTAGTATAGCAGGGGCTTCACCCCTCCACTTT. Translation gives CASSIAGASPLHF.